The T cell receptor (beta chain) described here comes from a study of shared clonotypes between healthy human individuals. Study-wide results and caveats: Limited genetic and exposure-history diversity came from having few donors.

The table came from immunoSEQ multiplex PCR; TCRdb's copy has only in-frame clones and leaves some out. The sample contains about 600,000 clones, roughly 97% of which appear only once. CDR1 is SGHRS, CDR2 YFSETQ, per germline. V dropped 5 bases and J dropped 7 bases, with 10 bases sitting between them. This CDR3 spans 13 amino acids. Details on this clone: As yet, its antigen is unknown.

Sequencing was performed on naive CD4+ T cells sorted from blood. Specified subset: CD45RA+ positively selected. The source is a woman in her 30s in good health. The rearrangement joins TRBV5-1 to TRBJ1-6, with a possible D match to TRBD1 (6 bases). The DNA of the CDR3 is TGCGCCAGCAGGGACAGCTTGAATTCACCCCTCCACTTT. Protein product: CASRDSLNSPLHF.